Listed here are 30 T cell receptor beta chains from one sample, sequenced in a study of blood T cell repertoires in COVID-19. Libraries were prepared by immunoSEQ multiplex PCR; TCRdb keeps only in-frame clonotypes and omits some of them. The data show some 20,000 clones, about 89% seen once. The specimen was peripheral blood. These receptors were taken from a woman aged 60 to 75 with active COVID-19.

The J gene is TRBJ2-5, the V gene TRBV4-1, with 11 bases fitting TRBD1. The CDR3 contains 17 residues. Unmatched junction bases numbered 9, after V lost 0 bases and J lost 6 bases. Germline V gene data show CDR1 as MGHRA and CDR2 as YSYEKL. The CDR3 loop is CASSQDLLGTGGQTQYF. For the CDR3, the DNA is TGCGCCAGCAGCCAAGATCTCCTCGGGACAGGGGGTCAGACCCAGTACTTC.

The CDR3 loop reads CASSVAGGYEQYF. CDR3 in DNA: TGCGCCAGCAGTGTGGCAGGGGGTTACGAGCAGTACTTC. The chain couples TRBV5-1 to TRBJ2-7; 7 bases match TRBD1. Losses at the gene ends were 5 bases for V and 4 bases for J; bases not matched to a gene: 6. This CDR3 is built from 13 residues. Germline V lookup: CDR1 SGHRS, CDR2 YFSETQ.

The CDR3 spells CSASLASGGYEQFF. The CDR3 bases are TGCAGTGCTAGTCTGGCTAGCGGGGGCTATGAGCAGTTCTTC. The chain has TRBV20-1 and TRBJ2-1, with TRBD2 matching over 10 bases. CDR3 length: 14 amino acids. The germline gives CDR1 DFQATT, CDR2 SNEGSKA (reference sequence). V lost 3 bases to trimming and J lost 8 bases; unmatched junction nucleotides: 7.

The V call is TRBV5-4, the J call TRBJ2-1, with 11 bases that match TRBD2. Trimming at V came to 3 bases and at J to 1 base, leaving 6 bases not matched to a gene. This CDR3 comprises 17 residues. Germline V gene sequence: CDR1 SGHNT, CDR2 YYREEE (reference sequence). CDR3 sequence reads: CASSSPSGGRSYNEQFF. In nucleotides, the CDR3 is TGTGCCAGCAGCTCGCCTAGCGGGGGGCGGTCCTACAATGAGCAGTTCTTC.

The rearrangement joins TRBV7-9 to TRBJ2-7; 10 bases map to TRBD2. The V gene end was trimmed by 4 bases and the J gene end by 0 bases; junction bases not matched to a gene: 6. From germline, CDR1 is SEHNR and CDR2 FQNEAQ (reference sequence). The CDR3 extends over 16 amino acids. The CDR3 spells CASSSLGLAFSYEQYF. The CDR3 DNA reads as TGTGCCAGCAGCTCTCTGGGACTAGCGTTCTCCTACGAGCAGTACTTC.

The chain uses TRBV5-6 and TRBJ1-1; D is unresolved. The CDR3 length is 15 residues. With 0 bases removed from V and 0 bases from J, the gap between germline ends came to 9 bases. From germline, CDR1 is SGHDT and CDR2 YYEEEE. The CDR3 DNA reads as TGTGCCAGCAGCTTGGGGAGGACGATGAACACTGAAGCTTTCTTT. Translating gives CASSLGRTMNTEAFF.

V and J are TRBV18 and TRBJ2-5; TRBD1 agrees at 10 bases. Germline V CDR1 and CDR2: KGHSH, LQKENI. The CDR3 loop spans 15 amino acids. J lost 5 bases, V lost 3 bases, and 6 bases had no gene match. CDR3 nucleotide sequence: TGTGCCAGCTCACCTCCCGGGACAGGGGACGAGACCCAGTACTTC. Its protein product is CASSPPGTGDETQYF.

The V call is TRBV14, the J call TRBJ2-4, with TRBD1 matching 7 bases. Germline CDR1 reads SGHDN; CDR2 reads FVKESK. The CDR3 contains 16 residues. V dropped 9 bases and J dropped 0; count of bases not matched to a gene: 11. The CDR3 DNA reads as TGTGCCAGGATAGGACAGGAACCTCTAGCCAAAAACATTCAGTACTTC. This encodes CARIGQEPLAKNIQYF.

This clone appeared once. The chain links TRBV24-1 to TRBJ1-3, with no clear D. The germline CDR1 and CDR2 sequences are KGHDR and SFDVKD. Trimming stripped 5 bases from V and 4 bases from J, with 14 bases between. This CDR3 is built from 15 residues. The CDR3 coding sequence is TGTGCCACCAGTGCGTGGAGACCGCCCGGAAACACCATATATTTT. Encoded protein: CATSAWRPPGNTIYF.

The V call is TRBV6-5, the J call TRBJ1-5; 7 bases map to TRBD1. Trimming cost V 10 bases and J 0 bases; bases outside gene matches: 9. CDR3 length: 15 amino acids. The V gene's germline CDR1 is MNHEY and CDR2 SVGAGI. The CDR3 DNA follows: TGTGCCATCCCGGGACAGTTCAATAGCAATCAGCCCCAGCATTTT. This sequence encodes CAIPGQFNSNQPQHF.

The gene calls are TRBV21-1 and TRBJ2-5; the table names TRBD2, a call not compared with the DNA. TRBV21-1 corresponds to a pseudogene. The CDR3 contains 16 residues. DNA of the CDR3: TGTGCCAGCAGCAAAGATGGAACACTGAGAGGAGAGACCCAGTACTTC. It translates to CASSKDGTLRGETQYF.

This sequence joins TRBV5-6 and TRBJ2-7; 7 bases map to TRBD2. The V segment lost 0 bases and the J segment 6 bases; nucleotides outside the gene matches: 15. Per germline, CDR1 SGHDT and CDR2 YYEEEE. The CDR3 runs 17 residues. CDR3 residues: CASSLEAGRGRWVEQYF. CDR3 DNA sequence: TGTGCCAGCAGCTTGGAGGCGGGGAGGGGACGATGGGTCGAGCAGTACTTC.

This chain joins TRBV18 and TRBJ1-4; 8 bases align to TRBD1. Unmatched junction bases numbered 6, after V lost 3 bases and J lost 6 bases. CDR3 length equals 15 residues. From germline, CDR1 is KGHSH and CDR2 LQKENI. The CDR3: CASSPDRGGDEKLFF. In DNA, the CDR3 is TGTGCCAGCTCACCCGACAGGGGAGGAGATGAAAAACTGTTTTTT. The whole variable domain, filled in from reference TRBV18 and TRBJ1-4, reads NAGVMQNPRHLVRRRGQEARLRCSPMKGHSHVYWYRQLPEEGLKFMVYLQKENIIDESGMPKERFSAEFPKEGPSILRIQQVVRGDSAAYFCASSPDRGGDEKLFFGSGTQLSVL.

The chain uses TRBV5-4 and TRBJ1-2, with D possibly being TRBD1 (5 bases). CDR3 length: 16 residues. The germline V gene has CDR1 SGHNT and CDR2 YYREEE (reference sequence). The V and J ends lost 0 bases and 2 bases respectively, with 14 bases between them. The CDR3, as DNA: TGTGCCAGCAGCTTGGCCCTCGGGCAGGGCAACTATGGCTACACCTTC. Translating gives CASSLALGQGNYGYTF.

The rearrangement uses TRBV27 and TRBJ2-2; 7 bases are shared with TRBD2. Trimming cost V 6 bases and J 1 base; bases outside gene matches: 2. The CDR3 is made up of 14 amino acids. The germline V gene has CDR1 MNHEY and CDR2 SMNVEV (reference sequence). The CDR3 loop is CASRLAENTGELFF. The CDR3 bases are TGTGCCAGCAGGCTAGCGGAGAACACCGGGGAGCTGTTTTTT.

The V gene is TRBV5-1, the J gene TRBJ2-7; D is uncertain. This CDR3 has 13 amino acids. Trimming took 10 bases from V and 3 from J, leaving 17 bases between them. CDR1 and CDR2 (germline): SGHRS, YFSETQ. The CDR3 protein is CASRVVPFYEQYF. The CDR3 nucleotides are TGCGCCTCCCGGGTAGTCCCATTCTACGAGCAGTACTTC.

This chain uses TRBV12-3 or TRBV12-4 with TRBJ1-5; tentative D call: TRBD1 (5 bases). Trimming stripped 4 bases from V and 2 bases from J, with 6 bases between. The CDR3 sequence is 13 residues long. This chain's CDR3 is CASSWGGNQPQHF. Written as DNA, the CDR3 is TGTGCCAGCAGTTGGGGGGGCAATCAGCCCCAGCATTTT.

V and J are TRBV11-2 and TRBJ1-5; D is undetermined. The CDR3 totals 16 residues. Trimming left V 10 bases short and J 2 bases short, with 21 bases between. Germline assignment: CDR1 SGHAT and CDR2 FQNNGV. CDR3: CAIAPSAVVCNQPQHF. The CDR3 DNA follows: TGTGCCATTGCCCCGTCCGCGGTGGTGTGCAATCAGCCCCAGCATTTT.

This clone appeared a few times. The chain carries TRBV7-9 and TRBJ1-5; the match to TRBD1 covers 8 bases. The CDR3 has 14 amino acids. Trimming cost V 6 bases and J 7 bases; bases outside gene matches: 8. Germline-derived CDR1 and CDR2 are SEHNR and FQNEAQ (reference sequence). The CDR3 here is CASSRQGARQPQHF. In DNA form, the CDR3 reads TGTGCCAGCAGTCGGCAGGGGGCCCGACAGCCCCAGCATTTT. Complete variable domain (other parts from reference TRBV7-9 and TRBJ1-5): DTGVSQNPRHKITKRGQNVTFRCDPISEHNRLYWYRQTLGQGPEFLTYFQNEAQLEKSRLLSDRFSAERPKGSFSTLEIQRTEQGDSAMYLCASSRQGARQPQHFGDGTRLSIL.

The chain uses TRBV6-6 and TRBJ2-1, with 8 bases matching TRBD2. V lost 5 bases and J lost 2; bases outside the gene matches: 2. The CDR3 extends over 14 amino acids. The germline V gene encodes CDR1 MNHNY and CDR2 SVGAGI (reference sequence). CDR3 coding DNA: TGTGCCAGCAGTATAGCGGGGACCTACAATGAGCAGTTCTTC. Its protein product is CASSIAGTYNEQFF.

The rearrangement uses TRBV29-1 and TRBJ2-3, with TRBD1 matching 9 bases. Germline assignment: CDR1 SQVTM and CDR2 ANQGSEA. The length of the CDR3 is 14 residues. Trimming cost V 6 bases and J 4 bases; bases outside gene matches: 8. CDR3 in amino acids: CSVAVTGGADTQYF. The CDR3 DNA reads as TGCAGCGTCGCCGTAACAGGGGGCGCAGATACGCAGTATTTT.

V is TRBV6-1 and J is TRBJ2-7; D unresolved. The ends were cut back, 0 bases at V and 4 bases at J, with 13 bases in the middle. This CDR3 region has 15 residues. Germline assignment: CDR1 MNHNS and CDR2 SASEGT. CDR3 bases: TGTGCCAGCAGTGAAGCAATCGAGACACCTTACGAGCAGTACTTC. Its translation: CASSEAIETPYEQYF.

The chain recombines TRBV13 with TRBJ2-7; 12 nucleotides line up with TRBD2. The CDR3 length is 22 residues. V trimming: 6 bases; J trimming: 0 bases; junction bases outside the gene matches: 24. Germline lookup yields CDR1 PRHDT and CDR2 FYEKMQ (reference sequence). CDR3 residues: CASRRSGLAGKTKYDSSYEQYF. In nucleotides, the CDR3 is TGTGCCAGCAGGCGAAGCGGACTAGCGGGGAAAACAAAATATGATTCCTCCTACGAGCAGTACTTC.

V usage is TRBV4-2 and J usage is TRBJ2-7; a possible D gene is TRBD2 (9 bases). V lost 4 bases to trimming and J lost 6 bases, with 19 bases between them. CDR1 and CDR2 (germline): LGHNA, YNFKEQ. The CDR3 length is 15 residues. Here the CDR3 reads CASSRGGGQAREQYF. The CDR3 DNA reads as TGTGCCAGCAGCCGCGGGGGGGGACAGGCACGCGAGCAGTACTTC.

This chain joins TRBV7-6 and TRBJ2-1; D remains unclear. The V and J ends lost 0 bases and 0 bases respectively, with 9 bases between them. The length of the CDR3 is 16 residues. The germline V gene has CDR1 SGHVS and CDR2 FNYEAQ. CDR3 in amino acids: CASSLAGDPSYNEQFF. CDR3 DNA: TGTGCCAGCAGCTTAGCAGGAGATCCCTCCTACAATGAGCAGTTCTTC.

CDR3 sequence reads: CASSLLETGLGNTIYF. The CDR3 region has the DNA TGTGCCAGCAGCTTACTGGAGACAGGCCTTGGAAACACCATATATTTT. The chain carries TRBV11-2 and TRBJ1-3; TRBD1 might be the D (6 bases). The ends were cut back, 2 bases at V and 3 bases at J, with 14 bases in the middle. The CDR3 covers 16 residues. CDR1 SGHAT and CDR2 FQNNGV come from the germline V gene.

The chain joins TRBV3-1 (or the pseudogene TRBV3-2) to TRBJ2-3; tentative D call: TRBD2 (6 bases). This CDR3 has 16 residues. Germline V gives CDR1 LGHDT, CDR2 YNNKEL (reference sequence). V lost 1 base, J lost 0 bases, and 11 bases lay in between. For the CDR3, the DNA is TGTGCCAGCAGCCAAGGGGTGGGGGGTAGCACAGATACGCAGTATTTT. This gives the protein CASSQGVGGSTDTQYF.

The chain couples TRBV2 to TRBJ2-1; D remains ambiguous. Germline CDR1 is SNHLY and CDR2 is FYNNEI. The V end lost 6 bases, the J end lost 0 bases, and 15 bases lay between the germline ends. The CDR3 length is 16 residues. In DNA form, the CDR3 reads TGTGCCAGCAGCCCTCACTCGTTTGGCTCCTACAATGAGCAGTTCTTC. Translated: CASSPHSFGSYNEQFF. Full variable domain (remainder filled in from reference TRBV2 and TRBJ2-1): EPEVTQTPSHQVTQMGQEVILRCVPISNHLYFYWYRQILGQKVEFLVSFYNNEISEKSEIFDDQFSVERPDGSNFTLKIRSTKLEDSAMYFCASSPHSFGSYNEQFFGPGTRLTVL.

The CDR3 loop is CASRAGTGGGYTF. The CDR3 DNA reads TGTGCCAGCAGGGCCGGGACAGGGGGTGGCTACACCTTC. This chain uses TRBV28 with TRBJ1-2; 11 bases map to TRBD1. Germline CDR1 and CDR2: MDHEN and SYDVKM. CDR3 size: 13 residues. The V segment lost 6 bases and the J segment 7 bases; nucleotides outside the gene matches: 4.

This clone was detected once. In DNA form, the CDR3 reads TGTGCCAGCAGCCGACAACCTGCTCCCAATGAGCAGTTCTTC. Amino acid sequence: CASSRQPAPNEQFF. The chain is built from TRBV3-1 (or the pseudogene TRBV3-2) and TRBJ2-1; D unclear. CDR3 size: 14 residues. CDR1 LGHDT and CDR2 YNNKEL come from the germline V gene (reference sequence). V was pared by 4 bases and J by 6 bases, with 13 bases between.